This T cell receptor (beta chain) derives from a study of blood T cells in healthy people across ages. Study in general: About one barcoded beta molecule per two T cells was the capture yield of template switching.

Study findings and constraints: Estimated diversity, derived from one million T cells, was regarded as an underestimate. Donor CMV status, an unknown factor, possibly confounded changes in expanded clonotypes.

This clonotype was counted ten times or more. The antigen is undetermined. The use of a sample-barcoded 5' primer and a J-beta primer mix characterized a second PCR of about 7 to 12 cycles. Each cDNA molecule carried a tag from a template-switch adaptor that contained 12 random nucleotides. TCRdb re-called the 5' RACE reads through MiXCR, storing one row per CDR3 protein. The table includes 850,000 to 1,000,000 distinct CDR3 sequences, around 46% detected once. The germline gives CDR1 SGHRS, CDR2 YFSETQ. The CDR3 is 15 amino acids. V shed 0 bases and J shed 7 bases, with 14 bases lying between them. This clonotype was sampled from a man aged 25-40 years in good health. The chain joins TRBV5-1 to TRBJ1-5; a possible D gene is TRBD1 (6 bases). Specimen: blood. The CDR3 loop reads CASSLDGGVQQPQHF. CDR3 DNA sequence: TGCGCCAGCAGCTTGGACGGGGGCGTTCAACAGCCCCAGCATTTT.